This TCR beta chain was documented in a study of cytomegalovirus exposure and HLA in healthy donors. V dropped 3 bases and J dropped 4; count of bases not matched to a gene: 7. This CDR3 comprises 15 residues. Germline V gene sequence: CDR1 WNHNN, CDR2 SYGVQD (reference sequence). As for this clone: What it binds is not known.

Whole-study findings and limits: The later analysis indicated that the majority of CMV-associated TCR beta chains appeared HLA-restricted.

Both 60 Vbeta primers and 13 Jbeta primers went into the PCR. The protocol was immunoSEQ multiplex PCR, while the TCRdb copy is restricted to in-frame clones and leaves out a portion. This table has some 130,000 clones, around 83% appearing once. The clonotype was recovered from a man in his fifties or sixties in good health and CMV-seronegative. Sequencing was performed on PBMCs. The gene calls are TRBV10-1 and TRBJ1-1; TRBD1 aligns across 8 bases. Here the CDR3 DNA reads TGCGCCAGCAGTGAAGCCGGGACAGGTTCCACTGAAGCTTTCTTT. Amino acids: CASSEAGTGSTEAFF.